This T cell receptor (beta chain) stems from a study of blood T cell repertoires in COVID-19. Study background: The United States, Italy and Spain were the sources of the acute and convalescent COVID-19 samples. T cells, B-cell-depleted T cells, or PBMCs supplied cDNA or gDNA.

V lost 4 bases to trimming and J lost 0 bases, with 14 bases between them. This CDR3 region has 16 residues. The germline CDR1 and CDR2 sequences are SGHRS and YFSETQ. Repertoires were generated with immunoSEQ multiplex PCR, while TCRdb's copy carries only in-frame clones and drops some. The table has some 150,000 clones, just under 90% seen once; the top ten hold over 8.5%. This receptor was taken from a woman between 50 and 59 years old with active or convalescent COVID-19. Sequencing was performed on peripheral blood. This chain joins TRBV5-1 and TRBJ2-1, with D possibly being TRBD2 (5 bases). CDR3 sequence: CASSPGLASSYNEQFF. CDR3 nucleotide sequence: TGCGCCAGCAGCCCTGGACTGGCCAGCTCCTACAATGAGCAGTTCTTC.